A selection of T cell receptor beta chains follows, all from one sample in a study of T cell responses to AZD1222 COVID-19 vaccine. Here immunoSEQ multiplex PCR was the method, and the copy in TCRdb shows in-frame clones only, minus some. The sample shows over 120,000 clones, 92% of them seen only once. The sample was peripheral blood, taken 28 days after the second AZD1222 dose. The origin of the receptors is an adult who received the AZD1222 COVID-19 vaccine. The CDR3 runs from the conserved cysteine through the conserved F or W. The order of the fields is CDR3 length, J gene, D gene, clone size, V gene, CDR3 DNA, CDR3 protein. A D gene is named only where the DNA matches it firmly. The size of a clone is reported for some rows only, either as once, few or many, or as a class for expanded clones.

17,TRBJ2-5,.,.,TRBV12-2,TGTGCAAGTCGCTTAGCCCTCATGGGGACAGCCCAAGAGACCCAGTACTTC,CASRLALMGTAQETQYF
15,TRBJ1-6,.,.,TRBV18,TGTGCCAGCTCACCGCCGGGGGGTGGAAATTCACCCCTCCACTTT,CASSPPGGGNSPLHF
13,TRBJ2-4,.,.,TRBV6-5,TGTGCCAGCAGCCCCGGGAGTAAGAACATTCAGTACTTC,CASSPGSKNIQYF
13,TRBJ1-2,TRBD1,.,TRBV12-3/TRBV12-4,TGTGCCAGCAGCCGGGGACAGTGGTCTGGCTACACCTTC,CASSRGQWSGYTF
17,TRBJ2-1,.,.,TRBV7-2,TGTGCCAGCAGCTTAAAGGTTAGCGGCCACTCCTACAATGAGCAGTTCTTC,CASSLKVSGHSYNEQFF
19,TRBJ1-6,TRBD1,once,TRBV4-1,TGCGCCAGCAGCCAGTACCTGTCTATAGACAGGGTCCCTAATTCACCCCTCCACTTT,CASSQYLSIDRVPNSPLHF
14,TRBJ2-1,.,.,TRBV7-9,TGTGCCAGCATTCCGAGTACAATACGGGTTGAGCAGTTCTTC,CASIPSTIRVEQFF
15,TRBJ2-3,.,.,TRBV7-8,TGTGCCAGCAGCTTAGCGCCAGGGGTTCCAGATACGCAGTATTTT,CASSLAPGVPDTQYF
13,TRBJ2-5,.,.,TRBV7-9,TGTGCCAGCAGCTTAGTGGGGTCAGAGACCCAGTACTTC,CASSLVGSETQYF
17,TRBJ2-3,TRBD2,.,TRBV9,TGTGCCAGCAGCGTAGGAGCAGGGACTAGCGGCCAGGATACGCAGTATTTT,CASSVGAGTSGQDTQYF
15,TRBJ1-4,.,once,TRBV19,TGTGCCAGTAGTATGATTGGGGGGACTAATGAAAAACTGTTTTTT,CASSMIGGTNEKLFF
12,TRBJ1-6,.,.,TRBV28,TGTGCCAGCAGTTTAAGGAATTCACCCCTCCACTTT,CASSLRNSPLHF
13,TRBJ2-1,.,.,TRBV4-1,TGCGCCAGCAGCCAAGGGGTCGACAATGAGCAGTTCTTC,CASSQGVDNEQFF
13,TRBJ1-3,.,.,TRBV28,TGTGCCAGCAGTTTGGGTGGGCGAAACACCATATATTTT,CASSLGGRNTIYF
15,TRBJ2-3,TRBD2,.,TRBV29-1,TGCAGCGTTCAGACTAGCGGGGCCGGGCCAGATACGCAGTATTTT,CSVQTSGAGPDTQYF
13,TRBJ1-1,.,.,TRBV3-1/TRBV3-2,TGTGCCAGCAGCCAAGAATGGGGCCCTGAAGCTTTCTTT,CASSQEWGPEAFF
12,TRBJ2-5,.,few,TRBV10-3,TGTGCCATCGGGACCGAGCAAGAGACCCAGTACTTC,CAIGTEQETQYF
14,TRBJ2-7,.,few,TRBV18,TGTGCCAGCTCCTCCCCCGGGGGATCCTACGAGCAGTACTTC,CASSSPGGSYEQYF
12,TRBJ1-1,.,.,TRBV28,TGTGCCAGCAGCTTCCCCCGGGCCGAAGCTTTCTTT,CASSFPRAEAFF
13,TRBJ1-5,.,.,TRBV12-3/TRBV12-4,TGTGCCAGCAGGAGATCATTGGGTCAGCCCCAGCATTTT,CASRRSLGQPQHF
14,TRBJ1-5,.,.,TRBV30,TGTGCCTGGAGGGACGTAGACCCCGGGACGCCCCAGCATTTT,CAWRDVDPGTPQHF
15,TRBJ2-5,TRBD2,once,TRBV7-2,TGTGCCAGCAGCCCGAGACTAGCTGACGGGGAGACCCAGTACTTC,CASSPRLADGETQYF
15,TRBJ2-5,.,.,TRBV24-1,TGTGCCACCAGTGACCCGACCCGGGACCAAGAGACCCAGTACTTC,CATSDPTRDQETQYF
17,TRBJ2-7,.,.,TRBV10-2,TGCGCCAGCAGTGACATAACCCACTTCCTACTAACCTACGAGCAGTACTTC,CASSDITHFLLTYEQYF
13,TRBJ2-3,.,.,TRBV5-1,TGCGCCAGCAGCTTACGGGAGACAGATACGCAGTATTTT,CASSLRETDTQYF
11,TRBJ2-7,TRBD2,once,TRBV20-1,TGCAGTGCTACTCTAGCGGCCGAGCAGTACTTC,CSATLAAEQYF
14,TRBJ2-3,TRBD2,.,TRBV28,TGTGCCAGCATGAGACTAGCTCAAACAGATACGCAGTATTTT,CASMRLAQTDTQYF
15,TRBJ2-5,.,.,TRBV25-1,TGTGCCAGCAGTCAAAATCCATCTTGGAGGGAGACCCAGTACTTC,CASSQNPSWRETQYF
13,TRBJ1-2,.,.,TRBV6-2/TRBV6-3,TGTGCCAGCAGTTACACTGAGGGGTTCGGCTACACCTTC,CASSYTEGFGYTF
12,TRBJ2-7,.,.,TRBV30,TGTGCCTGGAACCGGACCCCCTACGAGCAGTACTTC,CAWNRTPYEQYF
15,TRBJ1-2,.,.,TRBV27,TGTGCCAGCAGTTTACGGGACGGAAAAAACTATGGCTACACCTTC,CASSLRDGKNYGYTF
13,TRBJ1-1,.,.,TRBV2,TGTGCCAGCACCTCGGAAGGGGACACTGAAGCTTTCTTT,CASTSEGDTEAFF
14,TRBJ1-4,TRBD1,.,TRBV28,TGTGCCAGCAGTTTGGGACAGGGACGGGAAAAACTGTTTTTT,CASSLGQGREKLFF
15,TRBJ1-5,.,.,TRBV7-9,TGTGCCAGCAGCCCGGAGAACAGTGTCAATCAGCCCCAGCATTTT,CASSPENSVNQPQHF
13,TRBJ1-1,.,.,TRBV6-5,TGTGCCAGCAGTTACTCGGATGACACTGAAGCTTTCTTT,CASSYSDDTEAFF
14,TRBJ1-1,.,.,TRBV19,TGTGCCAGTAGTACCCCGGGTTTTAGTACTGAAGCTTTCTTT,CASSTPGFSTEAFF
15,TRBJ2-1,.,.,TRBV7-8,TGTGCCAGCAGCTTACGGGCCGGCTCCTACAATGAGCAGTTCTTC,CASSLRAGSYNEQFF
13,TRBJ2-2,TRBD2,.,TRBV6-4,TGTGCCAGCCCTCGAGGACTAGCCGGGGAGCTGTTTTTT,CASPRGLAGELFF
13,TRBJ2-5,.,.,TRBV7-9,TGTGCCAGCAGCTTAGCAAGGGAAGAGACCCAGTACTTC,CASSLAREETQYF
14,TRBJ1-2,.,.,TRBV6-5,TGTGCCAGCATTTGGGGGGACTCTAACTATGGCTACACCTTC,CASIWGDSNYGYTF
13,TRBJ2-7,.,.,TRBV28,TGTGCCAGCAGTTTCGGAGCCTCCTACGAGCAGTACTTC,CASSFGASYEQYF